Following are 25 T cell receptor beta chains from one sample sequenced in a study of OX40 agonist ivuxolimab in advanced cancers. The table came from immunoSEQ multiplex PCR; TCRdb's copy has only in-frame clones and leaves some out. The sample lists 70,000 or so clones, about three quarters seen once, with 2% to 2.5% in the top ten. The sequences come from CD4+ or CD8+ T cells sorted from blood, collected in a trial of the OX40 agonist ivuxolimab. The receptors were sampled from an adult with an advanced solid tumor such as melanoma, head and neck, liver or kidney cancer.

The chain joins TRBV28 to TRBJ1-1, with 10 bases fitting TRBD1. The germline V gene has CDR1 MDHEN and CDR2 SYDVKM. Trimming cost V 8 bases and J 5 bases; bases outside gene matches: 5. The CDR3 sequence is 13 residues long. The CDR3 DNA follows: TGTGCCAGCCGACAGGGGGCGCCGACTGAAGCTTTCTTT. It yields the protein CASRQGAPTEAFF.

This clone has only a few counts. The V gene is TRBV5-4, the J gene TRBJ2-1, with D unresolved. Germline values: CDR1 SGHNT, CDR2 YYREEE (reference sequence). V was shortened by 0 bases and J by 5 bases, with 9 bases between the two germline ends. The CDR3 sequence is 14 residues long. CDR3 region: CASSLGQDHNEQFF. DNA of the CDR3: TGTGCCAGCAGCTTGGGGCAGGATCACAATGAGCAGTTCTTC.

The gene calls are TRBV14 and TRBJ2-7; no reliable D call. The CDR3 has 12 residues. The ends were cut back, 3 bases at V and 5 bases at J, with 8 bases in the middle. The germline V gene encodes CDR1 SGHDN and CDR2 FVKESK. In DNA form, the CDR3 reads TGTGCCAGCAGCCAGCGTCCCAACGAGCAGTACTTC. Amino acids: CASSQRPNEQYF.

The chain couples TRBV2 to TRBJ2-1; 12 bases match TRBD2. The CDR3 covers 15 residues. The V segment lost 6 bases and the J segment 14 bases; nucleotides outside the gene matches: 14. Germline CDR1 reads SNHLY; CDR2 reads FYNNEI. The chain's CDR3 is CASRNLAGGPSVKFF. The DNA for the CDR3 is TGTGCCAGCAGAAACCTAGCGGGAGGGCCGTCGGTTAAGTTCTTC.

The V and J genes are TRBV15 and TRBJ1-3; D gene uncertain. V dropped 0 bases and J dropped 3 bases, with 0 bases sitting between them. The CDR3 runs to 12 residues. Germline V gene data show CDR1 as LNHNV and CDR2 as YYDKDF (reference sequence). The CDR3: CATSRDGNTIYF. CDR3 bases: TGTGCCACCAGCAGAGATGGAAACACCATATATTTT.

The genes are TRBV30 and TRBJ2-1; 9 bases fit TRBD2. CDR1 and CDR2 (germline): GTSNPN, SVGIG (reference sequence). V lost 3 bases to trimming and J lost 7 bases; unmatched junction nucleotides: 10. CDR3 length equals 15 residues. The CDR3 spells CAWRSAGGPRNEQFF. CDR3 DNA sequence: TGTGCCTGGAGGAGTGCGGGAGGGCCGAGGAATGAGCAGTTCTTC.

V usage is TRBV4-1 and J usage is TRBJ2-7; D is possibly TRBD1 or TRBD2 (5 bases each). This CDR3 spans 17 amino acids. Between the trimmed V and J ends, which lost 4 bases and 5 bases, there was a span of 24 bases. CDR1 is MGHRA, CDR2 YSYEKL, per germline. The CDR3 region has the DNA TGCGCCAGCAGCCCAGGCCGTCCGGGGCGCATCTCGAACGAGCAGTACTTC. Encoded protein: CASSPGRPGRISNEQYF.

This clone was seen a few times. The chain links TRBV4-2 to TRBJ2-7; D may be TRBD2 (6 bases). CDR3 length: 15 amino acids. Germline CDR1 reads LGHNA; CDR2 reads YNFKEQ. V gave up 4 bases and J gave up 3 bases, with 16 bases separating them. The CDR3 loop reads CASSLRGAGNYEQYF. CDR3 sequence (DNA): TGTGCCAGCAGCCTCCGAGGGGCGGGGAACTACGAGCAGTACTTC.

V and J are TRBV5-6 and TRBJ2-5; maybe TRBD1 (5 bases). The CDR3 spans 14 residues. V shed 6 bases and J shed 5 bases, with 17 bases lying between them. Germline CDR1 SGHDT, CDR2 YYEEEE. The CDR3 region is CASNLNHPGETQYF. CDR3 bases: TGTGCCAGCAACCTGAACCATCCAGGGGAGACCCAGTACTTC.

This chain joins TRBV7-9 and TRBJ2-3; TRBD2 matches 14 bases. The CDR3 runs to 17 residues. V lost 5 bases and J lost 4; bases outside the gene matches: 8. Germline CDR1 and CDR2: SEHNR and FQNEAQ (reference sequence). The CDR3 DNA reads as TGTGCCAGCAGCCGACTAGCGGGAGGGCCAAAATCAGATACGCAGTATTTT. Translating it yields CASSRLAGGPKSDTQYF. Variable domain in full (rest from reference TRBV7-9 and TRBJ2-3): DTGVSQNPRHKITKRGQNVTFRCDPISEHNRLYWYRQTLGQGPEFLTYFQNEAQLEKSRLLSDRFSAERPKGSFSTLEIQRTEQGDSAMYLCASSRLAGGPKSDTQYFGPGTRLTVL.

This sequence joins TRBV5-1 and TRBJ1-3; D gene unclear. Germline V gives CDR1 SGHRS, CDR2 YFSETQ. V lost 0 bases and J lost 3, with 4 bases in between. The CDR3 sequence is 13 residues long. The CDR3 nucleotides read TGCGCCAGCAGCTTGGGGGGTGGAAACACCATATATTTT. The encoded protein is CASSLGGGNTIYF.

The rearrangement links TRBV2 to TRBJ2-2; D may be TRBD1 or TRBD2 (5 bases each). The germline V gene has CDR1 SNHLY and CDR2 FYNNEI. The CDR3 is made up of 16 amino acids. Between the trimmed V and J ends, which lost 2 bases and 2 bases, there was a span of 12 bases. The CDR3 spells CASSESPRGNTGELFF. The CDR3 DNA sequence: TGTGCCAGCAGTGAAAGTCCCCGGGGCAACACCGGGGAGCTGTTTTTT.

This clone was counted between two and nine times. V and J are TRBV9 and TRBJ1-1, with D maybe TRBD1 (5 bases). V gave up 3 bases and J gave up 0 bases, with 12 bases separating them. Germline CDR1 and CDR2: SGDLS and YYNGEE. CDR3 length equals 15 residues. CDR3 nucleotides: TGTGCCAGCAGCGCGGGCCCGACAGTGAACACTGAAGCTTTCTTT. Residues: CASSAGPTVNTEAFF.

The V and J genes are TRBV5-1 and TRBJ1-2; D not certain. V lost 0 bases and J lost 4, with 7 bases in between. Per the germline V gene, CDR1 is SGHRS and CDR2 is YFSETQ. The CDR3 contains 13 residues. CDR3 protein: CASSLDWGYGYTF. CDR3 coding DNA: TGCGCCAGCAGCTTGGATTGGGGCTATGGCTACACCTTC.

The chain joins TRBV7-2 to TRBJ1-5, with TRBD1 identical over 8 bases. Germline CDR1 and CDR2: SGHTA and FQGNSA. With V trimmed by 5 bases and J by 8 bases, 5 bases remained unmatched. This CDR3 has 13 amino acids. In DNA form, the CDR3 reads TGTGCCAGCAGCAGACAGGGGAGTAAGCCCCAGCATTTT. This encodes CASSRQGSKPQHF.

The chain has TRBV6-5 and TRBJ2-1, with a weak D call TRBD2 (6 bases). Germline CDR1 and CDR2: MNHEY and SVGAGI. CDR3 length equals 15 residues. Trimming shortened V by 5 bases and J by 3 bases, and 14 bases separated the two germline ends. The CDR3 loop reads CASSLSGNYYNEQFF. The CDR3 DNA reads TGTGCCAGCAGTCTTAGCGGCAACTACTACAATGAGCAGTTCTTC.

The chain carries TRBV18 and TRBJ2-1; 9 bases are shared with TRBD2. Germline V gives CDR1 KGHSH, CDR2 LQKENI. V lost 4 bases and J lost 7; bases outside the gene matches: 5. This CDR3 has 14 residues. CDR3 amino acids: CASSRGSGSNEQFF. CDR3 nucleotide sequence: TGTGCCAGCTCACGAGGTAGCGGGAGTAATGAGCAGTTCTTC. The full variable domain, with the rest looked up from reference TRBV18 and TRBJ2-1, is NAGVMQNPRHLVRRRGQEARLRCSPMKGHSHVYWYRQLPEEGLKFMVYLQKENIIDESGMPKERFSAEFPKEGPSILRIQQVVRGDSAAYFCASSRGSGSNEQFFGPGTRLTVL.

The sample holds a few counts of this clone. The chain is built from TRBV12-5 and TRBJ2-3; 8 bases are a match to TRBD1. The CDR3 covers 14 residues. Germline trimming cut 7 bases from V and 6 bases from J; bases unmatched to any gene: 9. Germline values: CDR1 LGHNT, CDR2 FRNRAP. CDR3 DNA: TGTGCTAGTGCCTTGTCAGGGGGCGGCGATACGCAGTATTTT. Residues: CASALSGGGDTQYF.

V and J are TRBV27 and TRBJ2-7; 10 positions agree with TRBD1. With 6 bases clipped from V and 2 bases from J, the junction kept 7 bases outside the gene matches. The germline gives CDR1 MNHEY, CDR2 SMNVEV (reference sequence). The CDR3 loop spans 15 amino acids. The CDR3 nucleotides read TGTGCCAGCAGGTCGGGGGGGACAGGGGCCTACGAGCAGTACTTC. Amino acids: CASRSGGTGAYEQYF.

This clone was detected once. J is TRBJ2-7 and V is TRBV4-1, with D tentatively TRBD1 (5 bases). CDR1 and CDR2 from the germline V gene are MGHRA and YSYEKL. The CDR3 extends over 15 amino acids. Trimming removed 4 bases from V and 2 bases from J, with 15 bases in between. The CDR3 coding sequence is TGCGCCAGCAGCCTAGGTAGGGGTTCGACCTACGAGCAGTACTTC. Amino acid sequence: CASSLGRGSTYEQYF.

This chain uses TRBV6-1 with TRBJ2-7; 8 nucleotides line up with TRBD2. Germline CDR1 and CDR2: MNHNS and SASEGT. CDR3 length: 17 residues. The junction had 12 bases not matched to a gene; V was cut back by 1 base and J by 4 bases. The CDR3 DNA reads as TGTGCCAGCAGTGAAGGGGTAATAGCGGGATTCGATTACGAGCAGTACTTC. Translated: CASSEGVIAGFDYEQYF.

The gene calls are TRBV18 and TRBJ2-3; D gene unclear. Germline V lookup: CDR1 KGHSH, CDR2 LQKENI. Trimming pared 3 bases from V and 2 bases from J, leaving 3 bases between. The CDR3 runs to 12 residues. CDR3 in amino acids: CASSPTTDTQYF. The CDR3 nucleotides read TGTGCCAGCTCACCTACCACAGATACGCAGTATTTT.

A word on this clone: The sample contains more than one DNA sequence encoding this CDR3. The chain combines TRBV19 with TRBJ1-5; tentative D call: TRBD1 (5 bases). Germline CDR1 is LNHDA and CDR2 is SQIVND (reference sequence). The germline V and J ends were trimmed by 1 base and 4 bases, with 5 bases remaining between them. The CDR3 extends over 13 amino acids. CDR3 sequence (DNA): TGTGCCAGTAGTATAGGGGGGAATCAGCCCCAGCATTTT. Translated: CASSIGGNQPQHF.

This clone was seen more than once but under ten times. The V and J genes are TRBV11-2 and TRBJ1-5; D is unresolved. Germline loops: CDR1 SGHAT, CDR2 FQNNGV. V was clipped by 1 base and J by 7 bases, with 11 bases between them. The length of the CDR3 is 14 residues. CDR3 loop: CASSLVPLRQPQHF. The DNA for the CDR3 is TGTGCCAGCAGCTTAGTGCCCCTCAGGCAGCCCCAGCATTTT.

About this clone itself: Its ends do not fully match the called genes, so a read error is possible. The CDR3 DNA reads TGTGCCAGCAGCCCGGCCCCCACTAGCGGGGCCTCCCACGAGCAGTACTTC. Amino acid sequence: CASSPAPTSGASHEQYF. The genes are TRBV5-4 and TRBJ2-7; 10 nucleotides match TRBD2. Germline CDR1 SGHNT, CDR2 YYREEE (reference sequence). The CDR3 length is 17 residues.